The clone carrying this TCR beta chain appeared many times. Its antigen is as yet unknown. TCRdb recomputed calls from the 5' RACE reads with MiXCR, one row per CDR3 protein. The table shows 250,000 or so distinct CDR3 sequences, with about 7% occurring only once. This specimen belongs to a study of T cells after yellow fever vaccination. Across the whole study: Any fraction with a low cell number was prepared using SMART-Seq v4 Ultra Low Input. Findings of the study overall: Clonotypes appearing in both CD4 and CD8 compartments existed, and their share was small. Most primary-vaccination clones recurred post-booster (roughly 96% CD4, around 90% CD8).

V shed 6 bases and J 12 bases; nucleotides not matched to a gene: 11. The CDR3 has 13 residues. Germline-derived CDR1 and CDR2 are DFQATT and SNEGSKA (reference sequence). The receptor comes from a man aged 25-45 years who received the YFV17D yellow fever vaccine. The input for sequencing was CD4+ T cells sorted from PBMCs, taken 15 days after the yellow fever booster vaccination. The rearrangement uses TRBV20-1 and TRBJ2-7; 13 bases are shared with TRBD2. The CDR3 nucleotides read TGCAGTGCAACGACTAGCGGGAGGCTGTTCGCGTACTTC. Its protein product is CSATTSGRLFAYF.